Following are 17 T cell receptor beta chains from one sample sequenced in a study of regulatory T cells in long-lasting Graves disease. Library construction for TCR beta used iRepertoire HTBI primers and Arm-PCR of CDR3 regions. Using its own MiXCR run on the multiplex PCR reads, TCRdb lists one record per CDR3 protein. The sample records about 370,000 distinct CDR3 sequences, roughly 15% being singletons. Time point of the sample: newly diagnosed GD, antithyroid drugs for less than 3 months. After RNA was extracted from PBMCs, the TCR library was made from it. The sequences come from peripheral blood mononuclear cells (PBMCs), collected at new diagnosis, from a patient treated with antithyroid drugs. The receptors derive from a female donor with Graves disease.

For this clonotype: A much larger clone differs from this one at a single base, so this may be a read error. CDR3 nucleotides: TGTGCCAGCAGCCAGCGTTCCGGGGCGGGTCAGTACTTC. Amino acids: CASSQRSGAGQYF. The chain recombines TRBV3-1 with TRBJ2-5, with D possibly called TRBD1 or TRBD2 (5 bases each). CDR1 is LGHDT, CDR2 YNNKEL, per germline (reference sequence). Trimming took off 3 bases at V and 11 bases at J, with 16 bases between the two ends. CDR3 length: 13 amino acids.

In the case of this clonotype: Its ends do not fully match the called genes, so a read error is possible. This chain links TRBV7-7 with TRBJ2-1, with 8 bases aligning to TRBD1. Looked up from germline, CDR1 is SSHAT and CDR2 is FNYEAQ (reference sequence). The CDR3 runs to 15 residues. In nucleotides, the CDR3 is TGTGCTAGCAGCCGGGGGACAGGCTCCTACAATGAGCAGTTCTTC. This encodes CASSRGTGSYNEQFF.

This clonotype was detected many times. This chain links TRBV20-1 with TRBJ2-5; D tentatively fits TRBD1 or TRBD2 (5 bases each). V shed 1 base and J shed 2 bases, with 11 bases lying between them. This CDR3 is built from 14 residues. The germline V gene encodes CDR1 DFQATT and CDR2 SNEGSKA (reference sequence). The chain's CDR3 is CSARGPGPQETQYF. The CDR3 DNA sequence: TGCAGTGCTAGAGGGCCGGGACCACAAGAGACCCAGTACTTC.

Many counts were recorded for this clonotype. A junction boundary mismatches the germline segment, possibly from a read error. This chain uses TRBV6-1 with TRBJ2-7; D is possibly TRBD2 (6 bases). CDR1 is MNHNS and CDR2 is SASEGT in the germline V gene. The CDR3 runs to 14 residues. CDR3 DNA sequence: TGCGCCAGCAGAGGCGGGGCGGGGCCCTACGAGCAGTACTTC. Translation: CASRGGAGPYEQYF.

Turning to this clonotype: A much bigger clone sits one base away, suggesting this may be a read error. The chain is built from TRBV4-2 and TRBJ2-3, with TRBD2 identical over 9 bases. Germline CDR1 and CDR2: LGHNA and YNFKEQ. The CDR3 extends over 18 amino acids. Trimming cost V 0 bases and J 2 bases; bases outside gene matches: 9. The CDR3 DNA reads TGTGCCAGCAGCCAAGATAGTAGGAGCGGGGGGCACACAGATACGCAGTATTTT. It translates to CASSQDSRSGGHTDTQYF.

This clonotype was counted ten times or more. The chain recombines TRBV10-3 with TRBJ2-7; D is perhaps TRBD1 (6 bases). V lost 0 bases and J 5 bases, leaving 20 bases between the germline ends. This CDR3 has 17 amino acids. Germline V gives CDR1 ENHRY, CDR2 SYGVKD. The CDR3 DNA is TGTGCCATCAGTGAGTCAAGTAGTGGGACAAGGCCCGACGAGCAGTACTTC. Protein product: CAISESSSGTRPDEQYF.

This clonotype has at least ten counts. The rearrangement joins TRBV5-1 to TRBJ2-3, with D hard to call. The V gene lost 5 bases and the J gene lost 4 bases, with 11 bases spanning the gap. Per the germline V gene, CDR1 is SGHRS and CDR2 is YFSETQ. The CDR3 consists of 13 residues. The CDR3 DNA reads TGCGCCAGCAGTTTTGCACCCCCAGATACGCAGTATTTT. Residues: CASSFAPPDTQYF.

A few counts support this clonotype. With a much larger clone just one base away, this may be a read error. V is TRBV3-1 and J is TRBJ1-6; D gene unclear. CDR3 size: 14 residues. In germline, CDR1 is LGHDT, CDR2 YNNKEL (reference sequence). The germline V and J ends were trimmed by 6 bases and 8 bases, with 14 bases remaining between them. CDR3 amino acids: CASRPGSEDSPLHF. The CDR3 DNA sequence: TGTGCCAGCAGACCCGGGTCGGAGGATTCACCCCTCCACTTT.

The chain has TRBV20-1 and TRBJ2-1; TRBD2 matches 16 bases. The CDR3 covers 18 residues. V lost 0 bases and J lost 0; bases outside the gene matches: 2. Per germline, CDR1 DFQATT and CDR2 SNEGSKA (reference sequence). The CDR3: CSAREGLAGGSSYNEQFF. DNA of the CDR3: TGCAGTGCTAGAGAGGGACTAGCGGGGGGGAGCTCCTACAATGAGCAGTTCTTC.

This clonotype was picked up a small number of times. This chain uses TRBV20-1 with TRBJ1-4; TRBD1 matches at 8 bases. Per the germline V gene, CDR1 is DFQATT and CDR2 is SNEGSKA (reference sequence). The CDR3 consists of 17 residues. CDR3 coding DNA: TGCATTACAAAGAGTCATACCCGGACAGGGTCGAATGAAAAACTGTTTTTT. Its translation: CITKSHTRTGSNEKLFF.

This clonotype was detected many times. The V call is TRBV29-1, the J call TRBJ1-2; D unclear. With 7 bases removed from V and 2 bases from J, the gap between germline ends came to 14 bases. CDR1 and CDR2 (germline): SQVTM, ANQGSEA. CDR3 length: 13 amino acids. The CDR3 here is CSGLTGFNYGYTF. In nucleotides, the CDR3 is TGCAGCGGCCTAACGGGGTTCAACTATGGCTACACCTTC. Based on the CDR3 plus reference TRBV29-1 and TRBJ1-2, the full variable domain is SAVISQKPSRDICQRGTSLTIQCQVDSQVTMMFWYRQQPGQSLTLIATANQGSEATYESGFVIDKFPISRPNLTFSTLTVSNMSPEDSSIYLCSGLTGFNYGYTFGSGTRLTVV.

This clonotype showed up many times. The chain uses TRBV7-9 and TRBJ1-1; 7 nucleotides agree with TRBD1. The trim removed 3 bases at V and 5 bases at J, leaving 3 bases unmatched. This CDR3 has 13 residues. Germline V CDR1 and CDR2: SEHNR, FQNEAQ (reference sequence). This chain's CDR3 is CASSLTGSTEAFF. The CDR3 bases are TGTGCCAGCAGCTTGACAGGGTCTACTGAAGCTTTCTTT.

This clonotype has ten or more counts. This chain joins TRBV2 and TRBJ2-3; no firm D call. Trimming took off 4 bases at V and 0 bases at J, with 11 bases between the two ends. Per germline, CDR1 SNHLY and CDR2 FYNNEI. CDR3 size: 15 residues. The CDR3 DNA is TGTGCCAGCAGTGGAACGGCCACGAGCACAGATACGCAGTATTTT. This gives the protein CASSGTATSTDTQYF.

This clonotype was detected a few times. This chain's CDR3 is CATSDYYTGGRETQYF. For the CDR3, the DNA is TGTGCCACCAGTGACTATTATACAGGGGGCAGAGAGACCCAGTACTTC. The chain is built from TRBV24-1 and TRBJ2-5, with 9 bases that match TRBD1. CDR1 KGHDR and CDR2 SFDVKD come from the germline V gene. V shed 4 bases and J 4 bases; nucleotides not matched to a gene: 9. This CDR3 has 16 amino acids.

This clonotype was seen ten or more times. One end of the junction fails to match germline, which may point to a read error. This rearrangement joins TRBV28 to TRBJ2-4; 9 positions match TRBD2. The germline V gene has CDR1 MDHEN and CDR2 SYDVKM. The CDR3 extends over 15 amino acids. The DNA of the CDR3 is TGTGCCAGCAGTTCTACGGGACTAGCCGAAAACATTCAGTACTTC. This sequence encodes CASSSTGLAENIQYF. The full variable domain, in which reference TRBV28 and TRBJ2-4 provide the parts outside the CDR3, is DVKVTQSSRYLVKRTGEKVFLECVQDMDHENMFWYRQDPGLGLRLIYFSYDVKMKEKGDIPEGYSVSREKKERFSLILESASTNQTSMYLCASSSTGLAENIQYFGAGTRLSVL.

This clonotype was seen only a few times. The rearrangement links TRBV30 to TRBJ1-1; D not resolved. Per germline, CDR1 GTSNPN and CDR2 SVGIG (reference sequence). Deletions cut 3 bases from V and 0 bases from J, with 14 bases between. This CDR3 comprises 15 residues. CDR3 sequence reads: CAWSPGRLLNTEAFF. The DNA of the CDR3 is TGTGCCTGGAGCCCGGGGAGGCTCCTGAACACTGAAGCTTTCTTT.

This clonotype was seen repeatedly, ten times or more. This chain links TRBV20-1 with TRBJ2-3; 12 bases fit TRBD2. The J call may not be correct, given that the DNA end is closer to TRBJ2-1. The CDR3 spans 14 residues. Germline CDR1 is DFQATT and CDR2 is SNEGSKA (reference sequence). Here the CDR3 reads CSAREGLAGDEQFF. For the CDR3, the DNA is TGCAGTGCTAGAGAGGGACTAGCGGGCGATGAGCAGTTCTTC.